This TCR beta chain originates from a study of T-cell reconstitution after alpha-beta-depleted transplantation in children. Comments on this clonotype: Its antigen remains unidentified.

General observations from the study: From surviving recipient T cells and thymic progenitors came the high day-60 TCRbeta diversity observed in some patients. Expanded graft clones numbering several hundred reportedly gave rise to alpha-beta T cells about two months after transplant. T-cell counts and diversity at one year post-transplant came mainly from newly produced T cells.

The CDR3 sequence is 14 residues long. Germline V gene sequence: CDR1 MGHRA, CDR2 YSYEKL. V trimming: 4 bases; J trimming: 6 bases; junction bases outside the gene matches: 5. For TCRbeta, the library was prepared with unique molecular identifiers. TCRdb processed the PCR reads anew with MiXCR; each CDR3 protein has one entry. The sample records about 980,000 distinct CDR3 sequences, around 30% being singletons. The TCR sequence derives from a boy younger than two who had a stem cell transplant for SCID, so the T cells may come from the graft donor. Source: PBMCs, mostly from graft donor cells, taken 360 days after TCRalphabeta/CD19-depleted stem cell transplant. The rearrangement uses TRBV4-1 and TRBJ1-2, with 10 bases aligning to TRBD1. This CDR3 is CASSLRDRGNGYTF. The DNA of the CDR3 is TGCGCCAGCAGCCTCCGGGACAGGGGCAATGGCTACACCTTC.